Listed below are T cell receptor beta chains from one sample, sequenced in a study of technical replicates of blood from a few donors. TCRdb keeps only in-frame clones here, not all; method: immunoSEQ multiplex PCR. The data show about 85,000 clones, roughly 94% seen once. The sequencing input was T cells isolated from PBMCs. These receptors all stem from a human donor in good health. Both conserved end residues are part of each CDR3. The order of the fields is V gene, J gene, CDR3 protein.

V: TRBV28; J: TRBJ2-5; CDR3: CAITSGSGQETQYF
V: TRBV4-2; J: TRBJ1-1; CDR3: CASSQEDRANTEAFF
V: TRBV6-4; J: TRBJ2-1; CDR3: CASSQGLPTEQFF
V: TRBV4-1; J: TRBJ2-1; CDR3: CASSRLNAGRLTSYNEQFF
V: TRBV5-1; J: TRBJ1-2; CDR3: CASRPLTGGNYGYTF
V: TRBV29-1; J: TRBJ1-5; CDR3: CSVAPGGSNQPQHF
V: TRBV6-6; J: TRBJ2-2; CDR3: CASSSLRVPNTGELFF
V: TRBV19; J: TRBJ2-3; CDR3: CASSIVRVASTDTQYF
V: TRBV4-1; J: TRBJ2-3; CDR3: CASSQAVLANADTQYF
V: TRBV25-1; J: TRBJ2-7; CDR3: CASSRQGRVEQYF
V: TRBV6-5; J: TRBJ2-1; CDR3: CASSYVLAGYNEQFF
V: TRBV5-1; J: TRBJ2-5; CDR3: CASSLSGGAEETQYF
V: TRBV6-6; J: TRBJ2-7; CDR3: CASSAQGAENEQYF
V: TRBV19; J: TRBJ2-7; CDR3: CASSIPGQGTYEQYF
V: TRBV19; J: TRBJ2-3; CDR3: CASSTARGTGLIMDTQYF
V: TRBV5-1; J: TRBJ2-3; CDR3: CASSLASGGAGVVTDTQYF
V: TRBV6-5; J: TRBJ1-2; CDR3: CASSSDRALGYTF
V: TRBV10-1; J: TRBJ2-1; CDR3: CASSPPGSGYNEQFF
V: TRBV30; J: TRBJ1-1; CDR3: CAWCRGSANTEAFF
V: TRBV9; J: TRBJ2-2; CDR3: CASSALLNTGELFF
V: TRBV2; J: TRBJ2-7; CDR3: CASIPGQGRTYEQYF
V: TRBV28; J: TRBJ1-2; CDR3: CASSLYSRDGYTF
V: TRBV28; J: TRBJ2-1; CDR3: CASRVAGGFYNEQFF
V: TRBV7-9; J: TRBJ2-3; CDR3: CASNYGGGTDTQYF
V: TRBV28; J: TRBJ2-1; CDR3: CASSLGLAGLLYNEQFF
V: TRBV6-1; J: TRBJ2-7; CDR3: CASTQRDTTERYF
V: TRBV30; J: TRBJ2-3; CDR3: CAWSLLAGGSTDTQYF
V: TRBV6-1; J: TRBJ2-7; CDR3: CASKGTDFYEQYF
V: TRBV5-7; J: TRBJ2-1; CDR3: CASSVTSGDSYNEQFF
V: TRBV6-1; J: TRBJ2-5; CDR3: CASSERGSGRKGETQYF
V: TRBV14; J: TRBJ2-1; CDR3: CASSHLGTSVNEQFF
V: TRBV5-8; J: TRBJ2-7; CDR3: CASSLWGQGAGEQYF
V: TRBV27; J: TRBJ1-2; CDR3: CASSIAEAYYGYTF
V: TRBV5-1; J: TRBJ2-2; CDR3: CASSLSSGNTGELFF
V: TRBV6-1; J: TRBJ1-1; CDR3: CASSETGFVEGTEAFF
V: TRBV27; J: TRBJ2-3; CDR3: CASTGGVTQYF
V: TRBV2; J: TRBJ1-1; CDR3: CASSGGDRANTEAFF
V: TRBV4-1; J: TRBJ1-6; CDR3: CASGRGTAGDFSPLHF
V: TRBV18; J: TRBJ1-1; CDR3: CASSVLGANTEAFF
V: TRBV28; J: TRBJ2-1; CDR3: CASSRGNVNEQFF
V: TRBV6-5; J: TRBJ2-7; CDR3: CASRTTGVAYEQYF
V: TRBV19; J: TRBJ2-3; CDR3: CASSMRTGATDTQYF
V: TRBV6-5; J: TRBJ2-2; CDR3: CASNDNPAGELFF
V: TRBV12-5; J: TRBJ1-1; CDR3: CASGLAMTARPFMNTEAFF
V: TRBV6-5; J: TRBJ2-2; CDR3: CASSYSKTGGAGELFF
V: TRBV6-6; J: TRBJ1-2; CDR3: CASSYPEVQSYGYTF
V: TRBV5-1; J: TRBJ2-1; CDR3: CASSLANGLAGVGNEQFF
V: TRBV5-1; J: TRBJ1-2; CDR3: CASSLATGWSNYGYTF
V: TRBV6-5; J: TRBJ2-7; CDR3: CASGSYEQYF
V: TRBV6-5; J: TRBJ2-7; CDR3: CATFKAPGPYEQYF
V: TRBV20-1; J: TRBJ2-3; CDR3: CSARGNRAQYF
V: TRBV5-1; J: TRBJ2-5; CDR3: CASSQGQFQETQYF